This TCR beta chain emerged from a study of identifying expanded T cells in peripheral blood. Study-wide points: Technical replicates showed approximately 1.2 changed clones; approximately 2 weeks roughly 15; four weeks 19. Clone count variance between approximately 2-week samples rose with total template count.

No infections or other immune events were documented during collection. About this clone: Its antigen is unidentified.

Only in-frame clones appear in the TCRdb table, and some are missing; sequencing was by immunoSEQ multiplex PCR. The repertoire consists of 75,000 to 90,000 clones, with roughly 89% occurring once and the leading ten covering about 7%. The V gene lost 1 base and the J gene lost 1 base, with 8 bases spanning the gap. From germline, CDR1 is SGHDT and CDR2 YYEEEE. The CDR3 contains 14 residues. This clonotype originated in a person aged 18-70 years in good health. The specimen sequenced was blood. The V gene is TRBV5-6, the J gene TRBJ1-1; D is unresolved. The CDR3 coding sequence is TGTGCCAGCAGCTTGTACAGCGCGAACACTGAAGCTTTCTTT. As protein: CASSLYSANTEAFF.